This T cell receptor beta chain was sequenced in a study of shared clonotypes between healthy human individuals (dated by TCRdb to 2019 to 2021). In the study overall: The cohort comprised a couple of women and three men aged 18 to 49 years. To estimate repertoire size and how much clonotypes are shared between individuals, the study performed deep sequencing of blood TCR repertoires from a few healthy adults. To increase sequencing depth and limit assay-specific biases, different laboratories used diverse techniques to prepare libraries and sequence TCR repertoires. Leukapheresis yielded between about 0.9 and 9 billion PBMCs per donor. For each donor, CD4 naive and CD4 memory were each given three plates, CD8 naive was given two plates, and CD8 memory was given one plate. Study-wide conclusions, independent of this receptor: Larger estimated clonotype richness was generally found for naive subsets than for memory subsets. Sharing across a few donors was observed for around 5% of naive CD4, 3% to 4% of naive CD8, over 2% of memory CD4, and 0.4% of memory CD8 clonotypes. Incomplete sequencing was indicated by rarefaction of sorted-subset datasets, despite the large sequencing depth. Clonotypes shared by all four sorted-subset donors showed higher generation probabilities than non-shared clonotypes. The small number of donors limited the genetic and exposure-history diversity represented. Pairwise subsampling indicated that sequencing depth was expected to affect the degree of clonotype sharing among donors. Sampling was restricted to blood, and TCR repertoires in tissues likely differ from the TCR repertoires found in blood.

Using the deep immunoSEQ assay, multiplex PCR amplified TCR CDR3 regions from genomic DNA. Genomic DNA extracted from each cell subset was distributed evenly over all wells of several immunoSEQ 96-well plates, and each plate served as one replicate. For sorted subsets, around 200 ng genomic DNA, equal to about 30,000 T cell genomes, was loaded into each replicate PCR. The purified libraries were quantified using a Qubit 3.0 fluorometer, sized with a Bioanalyzer 2100, and then quantified again using the KAPA Library Quantification kit. Every immunoSEQ 96-well plate was sequenced on a dedicated single-read 150-cycle Illumina NextSeq 550 flow cell. Concerning the study's data processing: Because the immunoSEQ output held only junctional sequences and lacked quality scores, the filtering could not match the filtering applied to full-length reads. To assign V/J genes and CDR3, sequences were annotated against IMGT germline references using PyIR, a Python wrapper for IgBLAST v1.9. Reads were removed for weak V/J assignments (E-value above 1e-6), missing CDR3, stop codons, out-of-frame junctions, or ambiguous translated residues. A V3J clonotype was defined by an identical inferred V gene, J gene, and CDR3 amino acid sequence. The percentage overlap between two repertoires was calculated by dividing the number of shared unique clonotypes by the size of the smaller repertoire. Repertoire richness was assessed with RTK rarefaction, the Chao1 estimator, and Recon v2.1 estimates of unobserved clonotypes. Generation probabilities for all TCRbeta clonotypes obtained by the gDNA method from a handful of donors were computed using OLGA. As stored in TCRdb, this immuneACCESS dataset retains in-frame rearrangements with V and J assigned. A fraction of the clones does not appear; measured against another copy, unresolved V genes explain less than half of the discrepancy, and the remainder lacks a known reason. V, J and clone size are those of that table, while D and trimming were read from the DNA. Here the sample has some 630,000 clones; about two thirds occur a single time. Around 1.8% of the sample rests with the top ten.

Via the germline V gene (reference sequence), CDR1 is SEHNR and CDR2 FQNEAQ. Including the terminal cysteine and phenylalanine, the CDR3 comprises 14 residues. CDR3 DNA only is kept here, 42 bases in frame from base 1. V is pruned by 5 bases and J by 2 bases, leaving 5 bases of the junction without a gene match. The donors were healthy, HIV-negative adults with no recently reported acute infections or vaccinations. Every donor was a Caucasian adult living in Nashville, Tennessee, USA. CD4+ T cells were enriched by magnetic negative selection, after which naive cells were positively selected on CD45RA and the negative fraction was taken as the memory subset. Blood was collected by leukapheresis, and PBMCs were isolated by Ficoll-Histopaque density gradient centrifugation and then cryopreserved in liquid nitrogen vapor phase. Analytical flow cytometry was used to check the purity and quantity of each magnetically sorted T cell population. From each sorted fraction, genomic DNA was isolated and quantified by UV absorbance on a Nanodrop 2000c.

This clone appeared once. Its antigen specificity is not known. Base qualities are missing; no much larger clone stands one base away. The sequence joins TRBV7-9 to TRBJ1-2, and 7 junction bases match TRBD1. The sample consisted of memory CD4+ T cells sorted from blood. Interpreted using the paper, the cell subset or site label stands for: CD45RA-negative fraction. The sequence was collected from a young woman in good health. The CDR3 in this case is CASSPGRGNYGYTF. The nucleotide sequence is given as TGTGCCAGCAGCCCAGGCAGGGGGAACTATGGCTACACCTTC. This CDR3, with the reference TRBV7-9 and TRBJ1-2 proteins standing in past its ends, gives the full variable domain DTGVSQNPRHKITKRGQNVTFRCDPISEHNRLYWYRQTLGQGPEFLTYFQNEAQLEKSRLLSDRFSAERPKGSFSTLEIQRTEQGDSAMYLCASSPGRGNYGYTFGSGTRLTVV.